Reported below is one T cell receptor (beta chain). Antigen specificity is unknown. CDR3 length: 12 amino acids. Deletions cut 6 bases from V and 8 bases from J, with 10 bases between. This entry is derived from a study of T-cell memory formation after mild COVID-19. Study-level results: Contracting CD8+ clones were enriched in EMRA, CD4+ mainly in CM and EM. Some clones that responded turned up in pre-infection memory, which suggests that cross-reactive memory joined in.

5'RACE primed at constant segments yielded TCR alpha and TCR beta cDNA libraries bearing sample barcodes and UMIs. TCRdb itself ran the 5' RACE reads through MiXCR, one entry per CDR3 protein. The sample gives hundreds of thousands of distinct CDR3 sequences, roughly 18% of which show up once; 12% is in the top ten. The sequence came from an adult woman who had mild COVID-19 (a few samples of this study predate the infection). Cell type and time point are not known. The sequenced sample was PBMCs or a T cell subset sorted from them (not recorded which). The chain links TRBV12-3 or TRBV12-4 to TRBJ1-4, with no clear D. CDR3: CASSPGVEKLFF. The CDR3 DNA reads TGTGCCAGCAGCCCGGGAGTAGAAAAACTGTTTTTT.